This T cell receptor beta chain comes out of a study of Ad26.COV2.S vaccination and SARS-CoV-2 variants. Study-level background: Ad26.COV2.S given intramuscularly, once or twice 56 days apart.

Clones were read by immunoSEQ multiplex PCR, and TCRdb kept only the in-frame ones, dropping some. Here the sample spans 350,000 to 400,000 clones, around 85% being singletons. V gave up 4 bases and J gave up 6 bases, with 9 bases separating them. This CDR3 has 11 residues. From germline, CDR1 is SQVTM and CDR2 ANQGSEA. Noted treatment: 15 to 20 received Ad26.COV2.S at low or high dose, single or two shots; five or six received placebo; per-sample allocation not given. Samples analyzed were those drawn on day 63 after the first vaccine or placebo injection. In Boston, the donor was an adult between 18-55 years of age.

This clonotype was sampled from a person aged 18-65 years who received the Ad26.COV2.S COVID-19 vaccine or a placebo. The chain links TRBV29-1 to TRBJ1-1, with D unclear. Sequencing was performed on peripheral blood, taken in a trial of Ad26.COV2.S vaccine versus placebo. The CDR3 sequence is CSVGEEAEAFF. CDR3 nucleotide sequence: TGCAGCGTTGGGGAGGAAGCTGAAGCTTTCTTT.